This T cell receptor beta chain was sequenced for a study of cytomegalovirus exposure and HLA in healthy donors. A multiplex PCR was run with 60 Vbeta primers and 13 Jbeta primers. The method was immunoSEQ multiplex PCR; TCRdb's version includes in-frame clones alone and lacks a portion of them. Among 110,000 to 150,000 clones listed, about 78% were seen once. Study-wide findings and caveats: Cytomegalovirus association was listed for about 160 TCR beta chains. More clonal expansion characterized HLA-associated TCR beta chains than equally common others in a later analysis.

In regard to this clone: Its antigen remains unknown.

Trimming shortened V by 5 bases and J by 9 bases, and 22 bases separated the two germline ends. The germline gives CDR1 PRHDT, CDR2 FYEKMQ (reference sequence). The length of the CDR3 is 15 residues. This rearrangement joins TRBV13 to TRBJ2-5; maybe TRBD2 (5 bases). Sequencing was carried out using PBMCs. The sequence was obtained from a man younger than 35 in good health and CMV-seronegative. The CDR3 DNA is TGTGCCAGCAGCCGCGATCGTAGCGACCCGGTGGCCCAGTACTTC. It yields the protein CASSRDRSDPVAQYF. The full variable domain, rest sourced from reference TRBV13 and TRBJ2-5, is AAGVIQSPRHLIKEKRETATLKCYPIPRHDTVYWYQQGPGQDPQFLISFYEKMQSDKGSIPDRFSAQQFSDYHSELNMSSLELGDSALYFCASSRDRSDPVAQYFGPGTRLLVL.